The 11 T cell receptor beta chains below come from one sample, sequenced in a study of T cells in Graves' hyperthyroidism and ophthalmopathy. TCR beta CDR3 sequences were amplified from RNA transcripts. Using the HTBI primer set, a first-round RT-PCR was run on the TCR CDR3. Each CDR3 protein gets one entry after TCRdb re-called the multiplex PCR reads with MiXCR. The top ten clones hold roughly 3.5% of a sample with some 550,000 distinct CDR3 sequences, roughly 16% of them seen once. Sequencing input: blood. Receptors were obtained from a woman in her thirties or forties with Graves' ophthalmopathy.

This clonotype appeared many times. The J gene is TRBJ2-7, the V gene TRBV30, with D hard to call. Trimming took off 2 bases at V and 4 bases at J, with 6 bases between the two ends. The germline gives CDR1 GTSNPN, CDR2 SVGIG (reference sequence). The CDR3 is 11 residues long. The CDR3 loop is CAWSTQYEQYF. The CDR3 bases are TGTGCCTGGAGTACCCAATACGAGCAGTACTTC.

A word on this clonotype: Given a much more abundant clone one base away, this may be a read error. This chain links TRBV3-1 with TRBJ2-1; D possibly corresponds to TRBD2 (6 bases). This CDR3 is 15 amino acids long. Looked up from germline, CDR1 is LGHDT and CDR2 is YNNKEL (reference sequence). DNA for the CDR3: TGTGTCAGCAGCCAAGGCACCGGGACTCCCGGTGAGCAGTTCTTC. Translated: CVSSQGTGTPGEQFF.

This clonotype was counted many times. The genes are TRBV5-1 and TRBJ2-3, with no clear D. The CDR3 has 14 amino acids. Trimming left V 2 bases short and J 0 bases short, with 7 bases between. Germline values: CDR1 SGHRS, CDR2 YFSETQ. The CDR3 sequence: CASSLYLSTDTQYF. The CDR3 bases are TGCGCCAGCAGCTTATACCTTAGCACAGATACGCAGTATTTT.

This clonotype was picked up many times. The CDR3 coding sequence is TGTGCCAGCAGCCAAGACGAGAACGAGCAGTACTTC. Protein: CASSQDENEQYF. J is TRBJ2-7 and V is TRBV3-1; D is undetermined. Per the germline V gene, CDR1 is LGHDT and CDR2 is YNNKEL (reference sequence). The CDR3 contains 12 residues. V lost 0 bases and J lost 5, with 5 bases in between.

Only a few counts were recorded for this clonotype. The genes are TRBV15 and TRBJ2-6, with no clear D. The CDR3 is 18 amino acids. Germline values: CDR1 LNHNV, CDR2 YYDKDF (reference sequence). The V end was cut by 1 base, the J end by 0 bases, with 13 bases between. The CDR3 coding sequence is TGTGCCACCAGCAGAGTCGGCGAAACGAGCTCTGGGGCCAACGTCCTGACTTTC. Amino acid sequence: CATSRVGETSSGANVLTF.

On this clonotype itself: The junction and the germline gene differ at one end; a read error may be behind it. J is TRBJ2-1 and V is TRBV20-1; no clear D gene. Germline V gene data show CDR1 as DFQATT and CDR2 as SNEGSKA (reference sequence). CDR3 length: 10 residues. The CDR3 spells CSAGYYEQFF. CDR3 sequence (DNA): TGCAGTGCTGGCTACTATGAGCAGTTCTTC.

The V gene is TRBV18, the J gene TRBJ2-6, with D hard to call. Trimming removed 3 bases from V and 0 bases from J, with 12 bases in between. Germline assignment: CDR1 KGHSH and CDR2 LQKENI. CDR3 length: 17 residues. CDR3: CASSPSLPSSGANVLTF. The DNA of the CDR3 is TGTGCCAGCTCACCCAGTCTACCTTCCTCTGGGGCCAACGTCCTGACTTTC.

This clonotype was counted ten times or more. The chain has TRBV7-2 and TRBJ2-5, with 11 bases aligning to TRBD2. Germline V gene lookup returns CDR1 SGHTA and CDR2 FQGNSA. V trimming: 3 bases; J trimming: 5 bases; junction bases outside the gene matches: 11. This CDR3 spans 17 amino acids. CDR3 in DNA: TGTGCCAGCAGCTTCCCACTAGCGGGAGAGTTGGGTGAGACCCAGTACTTC. Protein sequence: CASSFPLAGELGETQYF.

CDR3 protein: CASSHTRASGSNEQYF. The CDR3 bases are TGTGCCAGCAGCCACACCCGGGCTAGCGGGAGCAACGAGCAGTACTTC. V gene TRBV7-9 combines with J gene TRBJ2-7, with TRBD2 matching over 10 bases. CDR1 is SEHNR and CDR2 is FQNEAQ in the germline V gene (reference sequence). V was clipped by 5 bases and J by 5 bases; unmatched bases: 12. There are 16 residues in the CDR3.

The chain has TRBV6-2 or TRBV6-3 and TRBJ1-2; tentatively, D is TRBD1 (5 bases). Per the germline V gene, CDR1 is MNHEY and CDR2 is SVGEGT. The CDR3 has 16 residues. Trimming took off 7 bases at V and 0 bases at J, with 18 bases between the two ends. The CDR3: CASKNLADSSNYGYTF. DNA for the CDR3: TGTGCCAGCAAAAATCTCGCTGACAGCTCTAACTATGGCTACACCTTC.

This clonotype was seen more than once but under ten times. The CDR3 coding sequence is TGCGCCAGCAGCTTGGGGAGTGATACAGATACGCAGTATTTT. Translation gives CASSLGSDTDTQYF. The chain joins TRBV5-1 to TRBJ2-3; D gene ambiguous. CDR3 size: 14 residues. V was clipped by 0 bases and J by 3 bases, with 8 bases between them. From germline, CDR1 is SGHRS and CDR2 YFSETQ.